The 13 T cell receptor beta chains below all came from one sample that was sequenced in a study of blood T cell repertoires in COVID-19. Assay: immunoSEQ multiplex PCR; the TCRdb copy retains only in-frame clones and omits some. The repertoire holds 130,000 to 150,000 clones, with roughly 80% as singletons. Sequences were obtained from peripheral blood. These receptors all stem from a man aged 45-65 years with active or convalescent COVID-19.

The rearrangement joins TRBV9 to TRBJ1-6; 9 nucleotides align to TRBD1. The CDR3 length is 14 residues. Trimming cost V 4 bases and J 13 bases; bases outside gene matches: 9. Germline CDR1 is SGDLS and CDR2 is YYNGEE. The CDR3 DNA is TGTGCCAGCAGCCCTCGGACAGGGGAGGGGCCCCTCCACTTT. Protein product: CASSPRTGEGPLHF.

The V and J genes are TRBV19 and TRBJ2-6; D is possibly TRBD2 (6 bases). The length of the CDR3 is 16 residues. Between the trimmed V and J ends, which lost 3 bases and 0 bases, there was a span of 9 bases. The germline V gene encodes CDR1 LNHDA and CDR2 SQIVND (reference sequence). In nucleotides, the CDR3 is TGTGCCAGTAGTATGGGACTGCTCTCTGGGGCCAACGTCCTGACTTTC. This translates into CASSMGLLSGANVLTF.

The J gene is TRBJ2-5, the V gene TRBV23-1, with TRBD2 as a possible D gene (6 bases). TRBV23-1 is an ORF, and what it does is uncertain. This CDR3 has 18 amino acids. V lost 6 bases and J lost 1, with 24 bases in between. In DNA form, the CDR3 reads TGCGCCAGCAGAACCTCGGGACTCAACCTCAGCCGCCAAGAGACCCAGTACTTC. Protein sequence: CASRTSGLNLSRQETQYF.

The rearrangement joins TRBV5-1 to TRBJ2-7; D is perhaps TRBD1 (6 bases). Germline V CDR1 and CDR2: SGHRS, YFSETQ. Trimming removed 4 bases at V and 6 bases at J, with 17 bases between. This CDR3 is built from 14 residues. CDR3 in amino acids: CASSQQGGSREQYF. The CDR3 DNA reads as TGCGCCAGCAGCCAACAGGGTGGTTCTCGCGAGCAGTACTTC.

The chain combines TRBV19 with TRBJ2-7; no reliable D call. V lost 5 bases and J 0 bases, leaving 11 bases between the germline ends. The length of the CDR3 is 14 residues. Germline V gene data show CDR1 as LNHDA and CDR2 as SQIVND (reference sequence). CDR3 residues: CASSPLGRSYEQYF. CDR3 coding DNA: TGTGCCAGTAGTCCTTTGGGCCGCTCCTACGAGCAGTACTTC.

There are a few counts of this clone. The chain couples TRBV19 to TRBJ2-7; the D gene is possibly TRBD1 (6 bases). Germline V gives CDR1 LNHDA, CDR2 SQIVND (reference sequence). This CDR3 region has 14 residues. V gave up 6 bases and J gave up 5 bases, with 17 bases separating them. The CDR3 spells CASRSGAQAHEQYF. Written as DNA, the CDR3 is TGTGCCAGTAGATCAGGGGCGCAGGCCCACGAGCAGTACTTC.

The J gene is TRBJ2-2, the V gene TRBV5-1; tentatively, D is TRBD2 (6 bases). Germline-derived CDR1 and CDR2 are SGHRS and YFSETQ. With 0 bases removed from V and 5 bases from J, the gap between germline ends came to 11 bases. The CDR3 is 15 residues long. The CDR3 region is CASSLGGRSTGELFF. As DNA, the CDR3 is TGCGCCAGCAGCTTGGGAGGGAGGAGTACCGGGGAGCTGTTTTTT.

This chain joins TRBV24-1 and TRBJ1-4; TRBD1 might be the D (6 bases). The CDR3 runs 16 residues. Germline CDR1 and CDR2: KGHDR and SFDVKD. V was clipped by 9 bases and J by 2 bases, with 18 bases between them. This CDR3 reads CATSQGGRTTNEKLFF. The CDR3 nucleotides read TGTGCCACCTCCCAAGGGGGTCGGACTACTAATGAAAAACTGTTTTTT.

This chain connects TRBV7-2 to TRBJ2-1, with 10 nucleotides matching TRBD2. This CDR3 spans 15 amino acids. Germline values: CDR1 SGHTA, CDR2 FQGNSA. V lost 3 bases and J lost 7; bases outside the gene matches: 6. The CDR3 DNA sequence: TGTGCCAGCAGCTTCCCGGGACTAGCGATTAATGAGCAGTTCTTC. Translating it yields CASSFPGLAINEQFF.

The genes are TRBV10-1 and TRBJ1-6, with TRBD1 as a possible D gene (5 bases). CDR1 WNHNN and CDR2 SYGVQD come from the germline V gene (reference sequence). Trimming left V 5 bases short and J 9 bases short, with 11 bases between. CDR3 length: 13 amino acids. CDR3 sequence reads: CASSRTSSSPLHF. The CDR3 DNA is TGCGCCAGCAGTAGGACATCGTCTTCACCCCTCCACTTT.

J is TRBJ2-5 and V is TRBV30; D might be TRBD1 (6 bases). Germline lookup yields CDR1 GTSNPN and CDR2 SVGIG (reference sequence). The ends were cut back, 0 bases at V and 5 bases at J, with 10 bases in the middle. The CDR3 is made up of 13 amino acids. The CDR3 loop is CAWSVLRGETQYF. In DNA, the CDR3 is TGTGCCTGGAGTGTACTGAGGGGGGAGACCCAGTACTTC. Filled out from reference TRBV30 and TRBJ2-5, the complete variable domain reads SQTIHQWPATLVQPVGSPLSLECTVEGTSNPNLYWYRQAAGRGLQLLFYSVGIGQISSEVPQNLSASRPQDRQFILSSKKLLLSDSGFYLCAWSVLRGETQYFGPGTRLLVL.

This clone occurred a few times. The chain couples TRBV29-1 to TRBJ1-1; tentatively, D is TRBD1 (5 bases). The CDR3 extends over 12 amino acids. Germline V gene sequence: CDR1 SQVTM, CDR2 ANQGSEA. Deletions cut 8 bases from V and 5 bases from J, with 15 bases between. The CDR3 protein is CSPSGGWTEAFF. In DNA form, the CDR3 reads TGCAGCCCTTCCGGGGGTTGGACTGAAGCTTTCTTT.

This sequence joins TRBV24-1 and TRBJ2-1, with no clear D. From germline, CDR1 is KGHDR and CDR2 SFDVKD. The ends were cut back, 0 bases at V and 0 bases at J, with 8 bases in the middle. The CDR3 sequence is 16 residues long. The CDR3 nucleotides read TGTGCCACCAGTGATTTGCGAGAACCCTCCTACAATGAGCAGTTCTTC. Translating it yields CATSDLREPSYNEQFF.